Included here is one T cell receptor (beta chain) sequence, with context. This sample is part of a study of CD4 and CD8 cells across lung adenocarcinoma regions. Donors had localized lung adenocarcinoma, a non-small cell lung cancer. TCRdb passed the PCR reads through MiXCR, listing each CDR3 protein once. The data show approximately 4,300 distinct CDR3 sequences, with 45% seen just once and approximately 14% held by the top ten. The CDR3 consists of 14 residues. CDR1 is MNHEY, CDR2 SMNVEV, per germline (reference sequence). Trimming shortened V by 1 base and J by 7 bases, and 11 bases separated the two germline ends.

What was sequenced was CD4+ T cells from the margin of a lung tumor. The chain recombines TRBV27 with TRBJ2-1; no clear D gene. The source of this sequence is a female donor with lung adenocarcinoma. The CD4 and CD8 labels of this study may be unreliable. CDR3 DNA: TGTGCCAGCAGTTTATGGGGTTTATTGAATGAGCAGTTCTTC. Translating it yields CASSLWGLLNEQFF.